In its sample, the clone carrying this T cell receptor beta chain was seen a few times. Germline-derived CDR1 and CDR2 are LGHNA and YNFKEQ. This CDR3 has 16 residues. The V and J ends lost 4 bases and 7 bases, in that order; junction bases with no gene match: 7. The time point: pre-treatment baseline. DNA loading was fixed at around 0.35 ug for all bulk PBMC samples. Profiled with immunoSEQ multiplex PCR; TCRdb holds only in-frame clones, not every one. The table has some 9,400 clones, about 86% seen once. These data are taken from a study of blood T cell dynamics during melanoma immunotherapy. This TCR came from a human donor with melanoma. This specimen consisted of blood, obtained from a patient treated with checkpoint blockade. The rearrangement joins TRBV4-2 to TRBJ1-6; the match to TRBD1 covers 10 bases. The CDR3 DNA is TGTGCCAGCAGCCCTGACAGGGGGCGAAGGAATTCACCCCTCCACTTT. It specifies CASSPDRGRRNSPLHF.